One and the same sample provided the 20 T cell receptor beta chains below, sequenced in a study of blood T cell repertoires in COVID-19. Only in-frame clones appear in the TCRdb table, and some are missing; sequencing was by immunoSEQ multiplex PCR. The table has approximately 67,000 clones, approximately 90% seen once. Sequenced sample: peripheral blood. The receptors were gathered from a woman older than 75 with acute or convalescent COVID-19.

This chain links TRBV12-5 with TRBJ2-1; 8 bases align to TRBD2. CDR3 length: 16 residues. CDR1 is LGHNT, CDR2 FRNRAP, per germline. V was clipped by 6 bases and J by 1 base; unmatched bases: 8. CDR3 sequence: CASGPGGGRSYNEQFF. CDR3 nucleotides: TGTGCTAGTGGCCCGGGGGGCGGGAGGTCCTACAATGAGCAGTTCTTC.

The chain has TRBV5-6 and TRBJ1-6; 7 positions match TRBD1. This CDR3 is 16 amino acids long. The V segment lost 4 bases and the J segment 6 bases; nucleotides outside the gene matches: 10. Germline V gene sequence: CDR1 SGHDT, CDR2 YYEEEE. CDR3 DNA: TGTGCCAGCAGCGGCGACAGGGCCCGATCTAATTCACCCCTCCACTTT. Its protein product is CASSGDRARSNSPLHF.

This chain connects TRBV7-2 to TRBJ2-7; D is unresolved. V was trimmed by 6 bases and J by 9 bases, leaving 21 bases between them. CDR3 length equals 14 residues. Germline loops: CDR1 SGHTA, CDR2 FQGNSA. In nucleotides, the CDR3 is TGTGCCAGCAGACCTAATCTTTCTGGGCCCGGGCAGTACTTC. This translates into CASRPNLSGPGQYF.

This clone was detected only a few times. This chain links TRBV19 with TRBJ1-1; D perhaps matches TRBD1 (6 bases). Trimming stripped 4 bases from V and 2 bases from J, with 8 bases between. This CDR3 is built from 13 residues. Germline V CDR1 and CDR2: LNHDA, SQIVND (reference sequence). The DNA for the CDR3 is TGTGCCAGTAGTAGGACAGAAAACACTGAAGCTTTCTTT. Encoded protein: CASSRTENTEAFF.

The rearrangement joins TRBV1 to TRBJ1-4; the D call in the table, TRBD1, was not verified against the DNA. TRBV1 is noted as a pseudogene. CDR3 length: 15 residues. The CDR3 region has the DNA TGCACCAGCAGCGCAACCGGGACAGACAAAAAAAAACTGTTTTTT. Translating it yields CTSSATGTDKKKLFF.

This clone was picked up one time. The chain couples TRBV15 to TRBJ1-5; TRBD1 might be the D (5 bases). Germline V gene lookup returns CDR1 LNHNV and CDR2 YYDKDF (reference sequence). V was shortened by 1 base and J by 3 bases, with 7 bases between the two germline ends. The CDR3 has 14 amino acids. The CDR3 bases are TGTGCCACCAGCAGAGGACAGAACAATCAGCCCCAGCATTTT. Protein sequence: CATSRGQNNQPQHF.

CDR3 in amino acids: CASGQGVNTEAFF. CDR3 nucleotide sequence: TGTGCCAGCGGGCAGGGGGTGAACACTGAAGCTTTCTTT. This chain links TRBV28 with TRBJ1-1; TRBD1 matches 7 bases. The length of the CDR3 is 13 residues. The V gene's germline CDR1 is MDHEN and CDR2 SYDVKM. V gave up 8 bases and J gave up 0 bases; unmatched junction bases: 3.

CDR3 coding DNA: TGTGCCAGCAGCTTTGGGGCCACAGATACGCAGTATTTT. Amino acids: CASSFGATDTQYF. The chain carries TRBV7-9 and TRBJ2-3; a weak D match, TRBD1 (5 bases). Germline lookup yields CDR1 SEHNR and CDR2 FQNEAQ (reference sequence). Deletions cut 3 bases from V and 2 bases from J, with 6 bases between. The CDR3 is 13 residues long.

This clone was seen only once. The rearrangement links TRBV5-1 to TRBJ2-7, with D perhaps TRBD1 (5 bases). The germline gives CDR1 SGHRS, CDR2 YFSETQ. V gave up 0 bases and J gave up 3 bases, with 10 bases separating them. There are 14 residues in the CDR3. CDR3 amino acids: CASSLEGALYEQYF. The CDR3 nucleotides are TGCGCCAGCAGCTTGGAAGGGGCGCTCTACGAGCAGTACTTC.

The chain has TRBV5-1 and TRBJ2-5; the D gene is possibly TRBD2 (7 bases). Trimming pared 4 bases from V and 2 bases from J, leaving 18 bases between. Germline CDR1 SGHRS, CDR2 YFSETQ. The CDR3 runs to 16 residues. The CDR3 spells CASSGGGAPGQETQYF. CDR3 nucleotides: TGCGCCAGCAGCGGGGGGGGCGCTCCGGGGCAAGAGACCCAGTACTTC.

The chain carries TRBV4-3 and TRBJ2-3, with TRBD1 matching 7 bases. Looked up from germline, CDR1 is LGHNA and CDR2 is YSLEER. With V trimmed by 1 base and J by 5 bases, 6 bases remained unmatched. The length of the CDR3 is 15 residues. CDR3 in DNA: TGCGCCAGCAGCCAAGCCGGGACAGCCCAAGATACGCAGTATTTT. Its protein product is CASSQAGTAQDTQYF.

The chain combines TRBV5-6 with TRBJ1-2; D gene unclear. Germline CDR1 SGHDT, CDR2 YYEEEE. The V end was cut by 4 bases, the J end by 8 bases, with 15 bases between. This CDR3 contains 13 residues. In DNA, the CDR3 is TGTGCCAGCAGCGTCCCCCAGGAAAGCGGCTACACCTTC. Residues: CASSVPQESGYTF. Supplemented by reference TRBV5-6 and TRBJ1-2, the full variable domain reads DAGVTQSPTHLIKTRGQQVTLRCSPKSGHDTVSWYQQALGQGPQFIFQYYEEEERQRGNFPDRFSGHQFPNYSSELNVNALLLGDSALYLCASSVPQESGYTFGSGTRLTVV.

The chain is built from TRBV18 and TRBJ1-2; the D is unclear. The CDR3 loop spans 12 amino acids. V was shortened by 6 bases and J by 7 bases, with 12 bases between the two germline ends. CDR1 is KGHSH and CDR2 is LQKENI in the germline V gene. The CDR3 bases are TGTGCCAGCTCGGAGCGTGAGGGTGGCTACACCTTC. It encodes CASSEREGGYTF.

The chain couples TRBV28 to TRBJ1-6, with D maybe TRBD1 (6 bases). The CDR3 totals 14 residues. Germline values: CDR1 MDHEN, CDR2 SYDVKM. V lost 8 bases, J lost 8 bases, and 16 bases lay in between. CDR3 coding DNA: TGTGCCAGCGAAGGGGGGGGGCAGGATTCACCCCTCCACTTT. This translates into CASEGGGQDSPLHF.

The chain employs TRBV27 and TRBJ1-2; no firm D call. With 6 bases removed from V and 0 bases from J, the gap between germline ends came to 11 bases. CDR1 and CDR2 from the germline V gene are MNHEY and SMNVEV (reference sequence). The CDR3 contains 14 residues. CDR3 amino acids: CASSPTWTNYGYTF. For the CDR3, the DNA is TGTGCCAGCAGCCCGACATGGACTAACTATGGCTACACCTTC.

This chain connects TRBV5-1 to TRBJ2-1, with 8 bases that match TRBD1. From germline, CDR1 is SGHRS and CDR2 YFSETQ. The CDR3 totals 15 residues. Germline trimming cut 4 bases from V and 5 bases from J; bases unmatched to any gene: 8. The CDR3 is CASSRDRSLNNEQFF. The DNA of the CDR3 is TGCGCCAGCAGCCGGGACAGGTCTTTGAACAATGAGCAGTTCTTC.

V gene TRBV19 combines with J gene TRBJ1-5; 7 bases agree with TRBD1. CDR1 is LNHDA and CDR2 is SQIVND in the germline V gene (reference sequence). The CDR3 spans 13 residues. The V and J ends lost 5 bases and 6 bases, in that order; junction bases with no gene match: 4. The CDR3 region has the DNA TGTGCCAGTAGTGAGAACAGGGGTCAGCCCCAGCATTTT. This encodes CASSENRGQPQHF.

This chain's CDR3 is CASSPAGMNTEAFF. CDR3 sequence (DNA): TGTGCCAGCTCACCAGCAGGGATGAACACTGAAGCTTTCTTT. The rearrangement uses TRBV18 and TRBJ1-1; D perhaps matches TRBD1 (5 bases). This CDR3 region has 14 residues. V lost 2 bases to trimming and J lost 0 bases, with 7 bases between them. Germline assignment: CDR1 KGHSH and CDR2 LQKENI.

The chain combines TRBV19 with TRBJ1-3; no firm D call. Germline values: CDR1 LNHDA, CDR2 SQIVND (reference sequence). There are 13 residues in the CDR3. V lost 6 bases and J lost 2, with 8 bases in between. The CDR3 is CASRNSAGNTIYF. In DNA form, the CDR3 reads TGTGCCAGTAGGAACAGTGCTGGAAACACCATATATTTT.

The chain is built from TRBV18 and TRBJ1-1; D is unresolved. Per the germline V gene, CDR1 is KGHSH and CDR2 is LQKENI. CDR3 length: 14 residues. V lost 2 bases, J lost 5 bases, and 12 bases lay in between. CDR3 in DNA: TGTGCCAGCTCACCAAGCTCGGGATTGACTGAAGCTTTCTTT. Amino acid sequence: CASSPSSGLTEAFF.